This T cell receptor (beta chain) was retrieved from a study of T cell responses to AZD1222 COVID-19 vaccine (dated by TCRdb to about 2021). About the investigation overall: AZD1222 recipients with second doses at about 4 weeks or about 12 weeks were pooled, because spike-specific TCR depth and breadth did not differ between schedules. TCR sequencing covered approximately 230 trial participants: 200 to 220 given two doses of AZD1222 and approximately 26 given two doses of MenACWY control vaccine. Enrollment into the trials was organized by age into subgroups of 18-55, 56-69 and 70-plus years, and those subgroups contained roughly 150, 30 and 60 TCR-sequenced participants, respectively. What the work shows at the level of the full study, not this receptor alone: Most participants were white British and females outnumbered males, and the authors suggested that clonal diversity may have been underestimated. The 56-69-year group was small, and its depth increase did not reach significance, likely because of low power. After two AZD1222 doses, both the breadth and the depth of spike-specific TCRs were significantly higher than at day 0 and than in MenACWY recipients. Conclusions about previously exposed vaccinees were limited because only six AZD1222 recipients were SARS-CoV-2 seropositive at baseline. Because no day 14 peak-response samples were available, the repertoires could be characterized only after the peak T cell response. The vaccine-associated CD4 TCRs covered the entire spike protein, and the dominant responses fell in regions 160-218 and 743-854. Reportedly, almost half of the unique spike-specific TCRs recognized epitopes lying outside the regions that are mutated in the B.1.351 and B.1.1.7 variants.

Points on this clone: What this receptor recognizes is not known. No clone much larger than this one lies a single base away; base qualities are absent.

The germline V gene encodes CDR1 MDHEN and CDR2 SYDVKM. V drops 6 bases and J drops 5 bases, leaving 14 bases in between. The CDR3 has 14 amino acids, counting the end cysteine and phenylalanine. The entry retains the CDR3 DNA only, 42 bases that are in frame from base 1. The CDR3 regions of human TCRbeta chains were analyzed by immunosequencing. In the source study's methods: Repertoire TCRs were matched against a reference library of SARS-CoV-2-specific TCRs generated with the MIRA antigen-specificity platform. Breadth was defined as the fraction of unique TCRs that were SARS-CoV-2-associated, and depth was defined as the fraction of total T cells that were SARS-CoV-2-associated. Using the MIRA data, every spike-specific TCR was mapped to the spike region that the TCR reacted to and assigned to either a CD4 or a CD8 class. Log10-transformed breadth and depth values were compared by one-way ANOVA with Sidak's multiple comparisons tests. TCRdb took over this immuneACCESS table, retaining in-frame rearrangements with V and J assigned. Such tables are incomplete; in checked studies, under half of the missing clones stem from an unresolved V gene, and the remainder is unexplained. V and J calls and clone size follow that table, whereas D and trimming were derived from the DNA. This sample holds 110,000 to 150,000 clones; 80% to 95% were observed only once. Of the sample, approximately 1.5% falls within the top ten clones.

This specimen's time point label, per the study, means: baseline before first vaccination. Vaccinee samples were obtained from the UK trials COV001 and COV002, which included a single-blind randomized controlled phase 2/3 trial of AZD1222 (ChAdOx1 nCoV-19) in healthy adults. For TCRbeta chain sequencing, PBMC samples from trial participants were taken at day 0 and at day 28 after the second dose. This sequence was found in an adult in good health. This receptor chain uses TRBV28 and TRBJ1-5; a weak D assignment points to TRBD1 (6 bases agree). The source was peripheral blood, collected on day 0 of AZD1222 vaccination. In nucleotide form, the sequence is TGTGCCAGCAGCCTACAGGGCGGCGATCAGCCCCAGCATTTT. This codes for CASSLQGGDQPQHF.